These T cell receptor beta chains were read from a single sample in a study of shared clonotypes between healthy human individuals. Measured with immunoSEQ multiplex PCR; TCRdb has only the in-frame clones, and not every one. The data show approximately 2,000,000 clones, 85% to 95% seen once. Material: naive CD4+ T cells from PBMCs. These TCRs come from a young man in good health. Some clones in this sample may be carry-over from other donors' samples. Both conserved end residues are part of each CDR3. The D gene is left open where the match is weak. Expanded clones get a size class; other rows say once, few or many, or leave the size out.

TRBV5-1	TRBD1	NA	TRBJ2-7	CASSPGTALYYEQYF	TGCGCCAGCAGCCCCGGGACAGCACTATACTACGAGCAGTACTTC
TRBV5-1	TRBD1	once	TRBJ1-2	CASSYSGTGDYGYTF	TGCGCCAGCAGCTACTCCGGGACAGGGGACTATGGCTACACCTTC
TRBV18	NA	NA	TRBJ1-2	CASSPRLALQGGVDYTF	TGTGCCAGCTCACCCCGTTTAGCGCTTCAGGGAGGAGTCGACTACACCTTC
TRBV6-5	NA	NA	TRBJ2-3	CASRRGRFTDTQYF	TGTGCCAGCCGAAGGGGACGGTTCACAGATACGCAGTATTTT
TRBV28	NA	NA	TRBJ1-3	CASSSRPGASISGNTIYF	TGTGCCAGCAGTTCCCGTCCGGGGGCATCCATCTCTGGAAACACCATATATTTT
TRBV12-5	TRBD2	NA	TRBJ2-5	CASGTIPGTSGSRETQYF	TGTGCTAGTGGTACCATACCGGGAACTAGCGGGAGCCGGGAGACCCAGTACTTC
TRBV28	NA	NA	TRBJ1-6	CASSLGQVNSPLHF	TGTGCCAGCAGTTTGGGACAAGTTAATTCACCCCTCCACTTT
TRBV5-1	TRBD2	NA	TRBJ2-1	CASSLEVGAGVYNEQFF	TGCGCCAGCAGCTTGGAGGTCGGAGCGGGGGTATACAATGAGCAGTTCTTC
TRBV10-3	NA	NA	TRBJ2-2	CAISGTGELFF	TGTGCCATCAGTGGCACCGGGGAGCTGTTTTTT
TRBV18	NA	once	TRBJ1-3	CASSPGTTGNTIYF	TGTGCCAGCTCACCGGGGACAACTGGAAACACCATATATTTT
TRBV19	NA	NA	TRBJ2-5	CASSPRFFQETQYF	TGTGCCAGTAGTCCAAGATTCTTCCAAGAGACCCAGTACTTC
TRBV29-1	NA	NA	TRBJ1-2	CSVEPDRNYGYTF	TGCAGCGTTGAACCCGACAGAAACTATGGCTACACCTTC
TRBV29-1	NA	once	TRBJ2-7	CSVLEAPKGHEQYF	TGCAGCGTTCTAGAGGCCCCGAAGGGCCACGAGCAGTACTTC
TRBV28	NA	once	TRBJ2-7	CASSLSREQYF	TGTGCCAGCAGTTTATCTCGTGAGCAGTACTTC
TRBV7-9	NA	NA	TRBJ1-1	CASSRLAPEAFF	TGTGCCAGCAGCCGACTGGCACCTGAAGCTTTCTTT
TRBV29-1	NA	NA	TRBJ1-2	CSVEDRSVVGGYTF	TGCAGCGTTGAAGATCGATCGGTTGTGGGTGGCTACACCTTC
TRBV18	NA	NA	TRBJ2-2	CASSPSLEGATAGELFF	TGTGCCAGCTCACCATCTCTTGAGGGAGCCACCGCCGGGGAGCTGTTTTTT
TRBV5-1	NA	NA	TRBJ1-2	CASRTGDNGYGYTF	TGCGCCAGCCGGACGGGAGATAATGGCTATGGCTACACCTTC
TRBV11-2	NA	NA	TRBJ2-5	CASSLDRGNQETQYF	TGTGCCAGCAGCTTAGACAGGGGTAACCAAGAGACCCAGTACTTC
TRBV4-1	NA	once	TRBJ1-2	CASSQIQTGSNYGYTF	TGCGCCAGCAGCCAAATCCAGACCGGATCTAACTATGGCTACACCTTC
TRBV11-1	TRBD2	NA	TRBJ2-7	CASSSSGGRSYEQYF	TGTGCCAGCAGCTCTAGCGGGGGTAGGTCCTACGAGCAGTACTTC
TRBV5-1	NA	NA	TRBJ2-7	CASSLGGVTYEQYF	TGCGCCAGCAGCTTGGGCGGAGTTACCTACGAGCAGTACTTC
TRBV28	TRBD1	NA	TRBJ1-2	CASSYPGGTGDGYTF	TGTGCCAGCAGCTACCCAGGGGGCACTGGGGATGGCTACACCTTC
TRBV4-2	NA	NA	TRBJ2-5	CASSPSLGIGAPETQYF	TGTGCCAGCAGCCCCTCGCTGGGGATTGGGGCTCCAGAGACCCAGTACTTC
TRBV4-2	TRBD1	NA	TRBJ1-5	CASSQVLTTGQGDQPQHF	TGTGCCAGCAGCCAAGTCCTTACGACGGGACAGGGGGATCAGCCCCAGCATTTT
TRBV2	NA	once	TRBJ1-6	CASTPEGLTPLHF	TGTGCCAGCACGCCGGAGGGCTTGACACCCCTCCACTTT
TRBV6-5	NA	NA	TRBJ1-2	CASSYSNRGGYTF	TGTGCCAGCAGTTACTCGAATCGCGGAGGCTACACCTTC
TRBV7-9	TRBD1	NA	TRBJ2-3	CASRRTGPDTQYF	TGTGCCAGCAGGAGGACAGGGCCAGATACGCAGTATTTT
TRBV20-1	NA	few	TRBJ2-1	CSARDNEQFF	TGCAGTGCTAGAGACAATGAGCAGTTCTTC
TRBV28	TRBD2	NA	TRBJ2-1	CASSGQIAGGRNEQFF	TGTGCCAGCAGCGGTCAAATAGCGGGAGGGCGCAATGAGCAGTTCTTC
TRBV5-4	NA	NA	TRBJ1-2	CASTSGQLNYGYTF	TGTGCCAGCACCTCGGGGCAGTTAAACTATGGCTACACCTTC
TRBV19	NA	few	TRBJ1-5	CASRGQSNQPQHF	TGTGCCAGTAGGGGCCAGAGCAATCAGCCCCAGCATTTT
TRBV7-2	NA	once	TRBJ2-2	CASSLRLRENTGELFF	TGTGCCAGCAGCTTAAGGCTCAGGGAGAACACCGGGGAGCTGTTTTTT
TRBV29-1	TRBD1	NA	TRBJ2-3	CSVNRDRVTDTQYF	TGCAGCGTAAACCGGGACAGGGTGACAGATACGCAGTATTTT
TRBV2	TRBD1	NA	TRBJ2-7	CASSGETGGEQYF	TGTGCCAGCAGTGGGGAAACAGGGGGCGAGCAGTACTTC
TRBV4-1	TRBD1	once	TRBJ1-4	CASSPIRGLDNEKLFF	TGCGCCAGCAGCCCCATTAGGGGGCTGGATAATGAAAAACTGTTTTTT
TRBV4-2	NA	NA	TRBJ2-6	CASSQSATGREAGANVLTF	TGTGCCAGCAGCCAATCAGCTACAGGTAGAGAGGCTGGGGCCAACGTCCTGACTTTC
TRBV2	NA	NA	TRBJ2-2	CASSPLGGRNTGELFF	TGTGCCAGCAGCCCCCTCGGGGGTCGCAACACCGGGGAGCTGTTTTTT
TRBV4-3	TRBD2	NA	TRBJ2-1	CASSEGTSGTTLEFF	TGCGCCAGCAGCGAAGGGACTAGCGGGACGACGTTGGAGTTCTTC
TRBV6-5	TRBD1	NA	TRBJ2-1	CASSSYRGRIHNEQFF	TGTGCCAGCAGTTCCTACAGGGGCCGGATCCACAATGAGCAGTTCTTC
TRBV6-5	TRBD1	NA	TRBJ1-4	CASRRQGGKEKLFF	TGTGCCAGCAGGAGACAGGGGGGGAAGGAAAAACTGTTTTTT
TRBV28	NA	NA	TRBJ2-5	CASGSTGNREETQYF	TGTGCCAGCGGATCCACCGGGAACAGGGAAGAGACCCAGTACTTC
TRBV6-5	NA	NA	TRBJ2-7	CASTYRAGANEQYF	TGTGCCAGCACCTACAGGGCAGGGGCTAACGAGCAGTACTTC